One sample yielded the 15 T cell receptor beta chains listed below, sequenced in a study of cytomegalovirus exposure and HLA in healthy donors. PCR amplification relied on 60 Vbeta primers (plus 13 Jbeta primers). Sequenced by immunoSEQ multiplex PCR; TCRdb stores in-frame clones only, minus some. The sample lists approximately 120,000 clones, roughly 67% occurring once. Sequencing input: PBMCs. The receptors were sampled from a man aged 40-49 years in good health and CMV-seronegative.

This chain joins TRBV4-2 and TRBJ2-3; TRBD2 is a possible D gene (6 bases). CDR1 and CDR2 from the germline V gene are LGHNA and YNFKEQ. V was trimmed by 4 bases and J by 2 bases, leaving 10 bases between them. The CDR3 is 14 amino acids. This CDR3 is CASSLGTLTDTQYF. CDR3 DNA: TGTGCCAGCAGCCTCGGGACTCTCACAGATACGCAGTATTTT.

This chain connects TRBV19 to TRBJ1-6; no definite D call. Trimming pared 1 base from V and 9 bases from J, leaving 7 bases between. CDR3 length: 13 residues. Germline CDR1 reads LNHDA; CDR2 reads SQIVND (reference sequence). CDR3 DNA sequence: TGTGCCAGTAGTATAGGTCGTGTTTCACCCCTCCACTTT. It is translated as CASSIGRVSPLHF. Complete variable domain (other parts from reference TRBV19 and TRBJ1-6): DGGITQSPKYLFRKEGQNVTLSCEQNLNHDAMYWYRQDPGQGLRLIYYSQIVNDFQKGDIAEGYSVSREKKESFPLTVTSAQKNPTAFYLCASSIGRVSPLHFGNGTRLTVT.

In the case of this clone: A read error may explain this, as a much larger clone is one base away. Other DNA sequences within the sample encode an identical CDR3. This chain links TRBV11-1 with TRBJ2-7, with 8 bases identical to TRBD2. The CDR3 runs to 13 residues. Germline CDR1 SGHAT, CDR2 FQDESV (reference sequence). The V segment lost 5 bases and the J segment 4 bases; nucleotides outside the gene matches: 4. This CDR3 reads CASSPGLVYEQYF. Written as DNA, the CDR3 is TGTGCCAGCAGCCCGGGACTAGTTTACGAGCAGTACTTC.

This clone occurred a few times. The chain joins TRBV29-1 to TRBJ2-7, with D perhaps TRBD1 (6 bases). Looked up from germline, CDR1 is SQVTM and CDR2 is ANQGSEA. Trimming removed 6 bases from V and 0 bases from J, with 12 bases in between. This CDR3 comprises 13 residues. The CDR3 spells CSVQTGNSYEQYF. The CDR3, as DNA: TGCAGCGTGCAGACAGGAAACTCCTACGAGCAGTACTTC.

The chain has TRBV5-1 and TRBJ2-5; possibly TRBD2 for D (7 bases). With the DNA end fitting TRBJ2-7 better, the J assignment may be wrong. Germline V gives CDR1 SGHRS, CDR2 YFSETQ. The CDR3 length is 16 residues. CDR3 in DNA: TGCGCCAGCAGTTCCCCGCGGGGGCGCACGGCCCACGAGCAGTACTTC. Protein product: CASSSPRGRTAHEQYF.

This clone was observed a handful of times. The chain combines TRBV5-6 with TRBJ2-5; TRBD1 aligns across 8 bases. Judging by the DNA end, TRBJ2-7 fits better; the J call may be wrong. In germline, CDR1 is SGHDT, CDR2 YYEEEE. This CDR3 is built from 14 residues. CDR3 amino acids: CASSLGTGFCEQYF. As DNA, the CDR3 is TGTGCCAGCAGCTTGGGGACAGGGTTTTGCGAGCAGTACTTC.

CDR3 residues: CASSSGGEISDTQYF. DNA for the CDR3: TGCGCCAGCTCCTCTGGCGGCGAAATCTCAGATACGCAGTATTTT. The chain recombines TRBV5-1 with TRBJ2-3; no clear D. The CDR3 contains 15 residues. V lost 7 bases and J lost 4, with 19 bases in between. Germline V gene lookup returns CDR1 SGHRS and CDR2 YFSETQ.

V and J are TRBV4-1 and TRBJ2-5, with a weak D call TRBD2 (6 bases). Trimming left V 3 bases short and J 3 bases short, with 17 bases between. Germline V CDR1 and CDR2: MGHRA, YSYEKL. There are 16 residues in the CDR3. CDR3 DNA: TGCGCCAGCAGCCACCCTTTTATTAGCGGTAAAGAGACCCAGTACTTC. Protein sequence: CASSHPFISGKETQYF.

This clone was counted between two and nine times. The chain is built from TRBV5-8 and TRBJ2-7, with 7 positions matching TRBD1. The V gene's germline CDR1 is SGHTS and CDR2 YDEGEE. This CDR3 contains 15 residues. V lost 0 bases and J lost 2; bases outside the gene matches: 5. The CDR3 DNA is TGTGCCAGCAGCTTGGAGGACAGGAGCCCCTACGAGCAGTACTTC. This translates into CASSLEDRSPYEQYF.

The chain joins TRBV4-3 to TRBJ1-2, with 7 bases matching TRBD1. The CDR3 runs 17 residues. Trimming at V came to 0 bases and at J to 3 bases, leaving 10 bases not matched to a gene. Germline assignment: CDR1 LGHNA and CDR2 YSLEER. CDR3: CASSQDGAPGGDYGYTF. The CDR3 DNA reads TGCGCCAGCAGCCAAGATGGGGCTCCAGGGGGTGACTATGGCTACACCTTC.

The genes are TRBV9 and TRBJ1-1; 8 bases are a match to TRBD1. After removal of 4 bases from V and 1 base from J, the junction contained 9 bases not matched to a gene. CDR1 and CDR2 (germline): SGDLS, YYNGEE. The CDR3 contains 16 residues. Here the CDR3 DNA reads TGTGCCAGCAGCCAATCCCCAGGACAGGGGAACACTGAAGCTTTCTTT. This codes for CASSQSPGQGNTEAFF. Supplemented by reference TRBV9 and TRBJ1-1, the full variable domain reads DSGVTQTPKHLITATGQRVTLRCSPRSGDLSVYWYQQSLDQGLQFLIQYYNGEERAKGNILERFSAQQFPDLHSELNLSSLELGDSALYFCASSQSPGQGNTEAFFGQGTRLTVV.

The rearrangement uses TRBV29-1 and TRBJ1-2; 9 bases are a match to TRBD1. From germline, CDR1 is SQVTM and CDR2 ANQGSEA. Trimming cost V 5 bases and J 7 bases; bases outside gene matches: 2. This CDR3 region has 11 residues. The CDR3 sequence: CSVPQGAGYTF. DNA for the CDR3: TGCAGCGTTCCACAGGGGGCTGGCTACACCTTC.

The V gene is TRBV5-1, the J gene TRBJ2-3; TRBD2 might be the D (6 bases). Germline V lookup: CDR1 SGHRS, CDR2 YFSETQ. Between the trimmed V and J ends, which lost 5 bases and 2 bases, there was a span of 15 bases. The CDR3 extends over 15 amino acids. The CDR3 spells CASRPAGGLTDTQYF. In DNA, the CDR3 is TGCGCCAGCAGGCCTGCCGGGGGACTCACAGATACGCAGTATTTT.

The CDR3 sequence: CASSEGGGIRGYTF. Here the CDR3 DNA reads TGTGCCAGCAGTGAAGGAGGAGGCATTCGGGGCTACACCTTC. The genes are TRBV6-1 and TRBJ1-2; D is undetermined. V was clipped by 1 base and J by 8 bases, with 14 bases between them. Germline-derived CDR1 and CDR2 are MNHNS and SASEGT. The CDR3 runs to 14 residues.

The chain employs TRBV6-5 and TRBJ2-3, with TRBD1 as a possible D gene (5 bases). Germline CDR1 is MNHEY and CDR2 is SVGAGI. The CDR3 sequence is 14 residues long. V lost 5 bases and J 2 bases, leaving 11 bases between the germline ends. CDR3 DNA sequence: TGTGCCAGCAGTCGACAGAGGAACACAGATACGCAGTATTTT. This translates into CASSRQRNTDTQYF.